This T cell receptor beta chain comes out of a study of blood T cell repertoires in COVID-19. Sequenced by immunoSEQ multiplex PCR; TCRdb stores in-frame clones only, minus some. Here the sample spans hundreds of thousands of clones, around 87% being singletons. Assignment of participants to cohorts was predicated upon participant-reported clinical history. CDR3 size: 14 residues. The V gene lost 3 bases and the J gene lost 3 bases, with 12 bases spanning the gap. Germline assignment: CDR1 SEHNR and CDR2 FQNEAQ (reference sequence). The sequenced sample was PBMCs or T cells enriched from blood (not recorded which). The receptor was derived from a woman younger than 35 with acute COVID-19. The V call is TRBV7-9, the J call TRBJ2-7, with TRBD2 as a possible D gene (5 bases). CDR3 DNA sequence: TGTGCCAGCAGCTTGACCGGGATAAACTACGAGCAGTACTTC. Translation gives CASSLTGINYEQYF.